This T cell receptor (beta chain) is from a study of Ad26.COV2.S vaccination and SARS-CoV-2 variants. Described treatment: approximately 18 received Ad26.COV2.S at low or high dose, single or two shots; about 5 received placebo; per-sample allocation not given. Sampling took place 63 days after the first vaccine or placebo injection. Boston provided a donor who was an adult aged 18-55 years. TCRdb keeps only in-frame clones here, not all; method: immunoSEQ multiplex PCR. Of 350,000 to 450,000 clones in the sample, 83% were seen once. Trimming cost V 3 bases and J 7 bases, with 9 bases left between them. The CDR3 has 12 amino acids. To note about this clone: Other DNA sequences in this sample translate to the same CDR3.

The origin of this receptor is a person between 18 and 60 years old who received the Ad26.COV2.S COVID-19 vaccine or a placebo. Sequences were derived from peripheral blood, sampled in a trial of Ad26.COV2.S vaccine versus placebo. J is TRBJ1-2 and V is TRBV12-3 or TRBV12-4; tentatively, D is TRBD1 (5 bases). The CDR3, as DNA: TGTGCCAGCAGTTTTGGCGGGGGTGGCTACACCTTC. Amino acids: CASSFGGGGYTF.